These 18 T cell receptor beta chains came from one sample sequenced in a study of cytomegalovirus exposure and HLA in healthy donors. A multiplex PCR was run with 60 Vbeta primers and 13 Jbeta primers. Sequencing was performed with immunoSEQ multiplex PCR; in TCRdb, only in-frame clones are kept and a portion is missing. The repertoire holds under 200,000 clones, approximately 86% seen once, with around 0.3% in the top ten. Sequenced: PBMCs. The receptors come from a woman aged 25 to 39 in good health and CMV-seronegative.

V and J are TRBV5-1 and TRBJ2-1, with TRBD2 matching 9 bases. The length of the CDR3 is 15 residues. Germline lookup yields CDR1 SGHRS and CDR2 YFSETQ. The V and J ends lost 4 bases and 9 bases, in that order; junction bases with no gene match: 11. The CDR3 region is CASSPRGGLPTEQFF. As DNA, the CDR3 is TGCGCCAGCAGCCCGCGGGGGGGCCTCCCCACTGAGCAGTTCTTC.

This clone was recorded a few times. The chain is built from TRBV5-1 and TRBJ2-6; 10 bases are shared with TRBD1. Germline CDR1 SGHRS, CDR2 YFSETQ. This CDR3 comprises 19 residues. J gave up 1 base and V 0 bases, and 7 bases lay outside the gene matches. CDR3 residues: CASSLDRDRGISGANVLTF. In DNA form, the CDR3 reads TGCGCCAGCAGCTTGGACCGGGACAGGGGAATATCTGGGGCCAACGTCCTGACTTTC.

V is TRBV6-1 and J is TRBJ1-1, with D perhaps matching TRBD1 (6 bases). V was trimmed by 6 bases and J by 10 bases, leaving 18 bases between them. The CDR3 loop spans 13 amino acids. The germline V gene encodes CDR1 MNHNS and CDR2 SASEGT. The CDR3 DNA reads TGTGCCAGCAGCTCACTCCGGGACACAATAGCTTTCTTT. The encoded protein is CASSSLRDTIAFF.

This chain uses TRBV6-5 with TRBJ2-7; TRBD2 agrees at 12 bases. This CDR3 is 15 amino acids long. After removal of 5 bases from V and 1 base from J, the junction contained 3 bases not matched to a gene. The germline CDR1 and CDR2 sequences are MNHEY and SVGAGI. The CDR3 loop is CASSQLAGGSYEQYF. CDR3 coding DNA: TGTGCCAGCAGTCAACTAGCGGGAGGTTCCTACGAGCAGTACTTC.

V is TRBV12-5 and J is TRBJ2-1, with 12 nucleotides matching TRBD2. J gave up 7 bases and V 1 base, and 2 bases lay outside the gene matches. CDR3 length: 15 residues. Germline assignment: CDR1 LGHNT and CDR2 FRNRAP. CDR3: CASGLGTSGNNEQFF. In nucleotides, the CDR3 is TGTGCTAGTGGTTTGGGGACTAGCGGGAATAATGAGCAGTTCTTC.

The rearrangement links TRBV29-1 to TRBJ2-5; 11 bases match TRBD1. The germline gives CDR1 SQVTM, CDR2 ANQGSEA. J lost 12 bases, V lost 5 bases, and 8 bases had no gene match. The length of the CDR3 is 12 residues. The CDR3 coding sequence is TGCAGCGTTCGACCGGGACAGGGGGAAGAGTACTTC. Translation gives CSVRPGQGEEYF.

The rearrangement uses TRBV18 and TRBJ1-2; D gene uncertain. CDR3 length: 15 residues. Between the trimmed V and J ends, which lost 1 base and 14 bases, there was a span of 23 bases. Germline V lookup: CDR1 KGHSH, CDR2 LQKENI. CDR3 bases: TGTGCCAGCTCACCACGGGAGTTGGCTGGAGAGGCGGGGACCTTC. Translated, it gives CASSPRELAGEAGTF. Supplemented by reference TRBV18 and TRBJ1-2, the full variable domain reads NAGVMQNPRHLVRRRGQEARLRCSPMKGHSHVYWYRQLPEEGLKFMVYLQKENIIDESGMPKERFSAEFPKEGPSILRIQQVVRGDSAAYFCASSPRELAGEAGTFGSGTRLTVV.

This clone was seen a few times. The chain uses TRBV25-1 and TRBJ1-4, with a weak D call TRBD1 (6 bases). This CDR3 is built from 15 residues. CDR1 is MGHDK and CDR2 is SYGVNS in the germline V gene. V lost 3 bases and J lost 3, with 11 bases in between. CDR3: CASSDTGTANEKLFF. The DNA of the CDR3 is TGTGCCAGCAGTGACACAGGGACGGCTAATGAAAAACTGTTTTTT. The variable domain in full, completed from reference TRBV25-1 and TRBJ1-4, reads EADIYQTPRYLVIGTGKKITLECSQTMGHDKMYWYQQDPGMELHLIHYSYGVNSTEKGDLSSESTVSRIRTEHFPLTLESARPSHTSQYLCASSDTGTANEKLFFGSGTQLSVL.

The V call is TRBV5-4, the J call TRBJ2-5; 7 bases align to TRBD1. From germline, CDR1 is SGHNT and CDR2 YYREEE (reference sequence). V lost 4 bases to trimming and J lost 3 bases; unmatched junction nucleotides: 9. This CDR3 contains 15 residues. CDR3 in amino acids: CASSRPGTVKETQYF. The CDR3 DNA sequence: TGTGCCAGCAGCAGACCCGGGACAGTTAAAGAGACCCAGTACTTC.

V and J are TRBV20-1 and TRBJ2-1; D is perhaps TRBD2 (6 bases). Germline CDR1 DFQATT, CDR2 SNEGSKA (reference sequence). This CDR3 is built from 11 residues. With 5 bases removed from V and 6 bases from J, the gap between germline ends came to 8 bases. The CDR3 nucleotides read TGCAGTGCTGTTAGCGGCAATGAGCAGTTCTTC. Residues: CSAVSGNEQFF.

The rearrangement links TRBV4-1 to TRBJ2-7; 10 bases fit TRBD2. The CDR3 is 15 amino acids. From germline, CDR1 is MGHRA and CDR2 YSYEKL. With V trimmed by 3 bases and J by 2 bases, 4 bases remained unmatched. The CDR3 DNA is TGCGCCAGCAGCCAGGTCACTAGCGGGACCTACGAGCAGTACTTC. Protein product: CASSQVTSGTYEQYF.

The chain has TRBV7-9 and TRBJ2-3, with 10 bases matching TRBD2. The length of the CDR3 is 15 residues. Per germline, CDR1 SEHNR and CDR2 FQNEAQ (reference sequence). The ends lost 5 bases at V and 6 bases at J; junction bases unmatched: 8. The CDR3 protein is CASSEAGGIGDTQYF. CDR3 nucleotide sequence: TGTGCCAGCAGCGAAGCGGGAGGGATTGGGGATACGCAGTATTTT.

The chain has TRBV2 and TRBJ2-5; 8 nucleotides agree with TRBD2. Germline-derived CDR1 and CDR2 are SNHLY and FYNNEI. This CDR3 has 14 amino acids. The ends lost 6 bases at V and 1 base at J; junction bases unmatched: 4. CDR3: CASSVLAAQETQYF. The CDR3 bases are TGTGCCAGCAGCGTACTAGCGGCCCAAGAGACCCAGTACTTC.

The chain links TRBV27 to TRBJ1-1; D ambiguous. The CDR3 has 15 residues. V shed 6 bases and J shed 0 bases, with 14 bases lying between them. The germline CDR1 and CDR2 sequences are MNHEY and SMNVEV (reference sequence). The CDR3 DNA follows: TGTGCCAGCAGCCCACCCGACACATTGAACACTGAAGCTTTCTTT. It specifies CASSPPDTLNTEAFF.

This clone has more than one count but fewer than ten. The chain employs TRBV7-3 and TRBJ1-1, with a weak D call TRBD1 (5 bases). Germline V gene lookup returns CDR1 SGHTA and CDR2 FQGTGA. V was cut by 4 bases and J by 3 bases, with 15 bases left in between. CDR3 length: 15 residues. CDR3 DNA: TGTGCCAGCAGCTCCACCAGGGAAGGTTACACTGAAGCTTTCTTT. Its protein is CASSSTREGYTEAFF.

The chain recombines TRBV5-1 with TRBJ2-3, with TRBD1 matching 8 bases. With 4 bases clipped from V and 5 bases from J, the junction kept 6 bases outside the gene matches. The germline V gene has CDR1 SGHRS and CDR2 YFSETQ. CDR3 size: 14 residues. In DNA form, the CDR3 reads TGCGCCAGCAGCCTTCAGGGGGCGGAAGATACGCAGTATTTT. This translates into CASSLQGAEDTQYF.

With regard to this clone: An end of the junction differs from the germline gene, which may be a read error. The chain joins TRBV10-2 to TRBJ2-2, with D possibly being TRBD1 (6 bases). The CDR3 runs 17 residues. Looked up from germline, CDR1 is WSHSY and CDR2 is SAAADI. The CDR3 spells CASNQRNRVQETEELFF. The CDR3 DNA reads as TGCGCCAGCAACCAACGGAACAGGGTTCAAGAGACCGAGGAGCTGTTTTTT.

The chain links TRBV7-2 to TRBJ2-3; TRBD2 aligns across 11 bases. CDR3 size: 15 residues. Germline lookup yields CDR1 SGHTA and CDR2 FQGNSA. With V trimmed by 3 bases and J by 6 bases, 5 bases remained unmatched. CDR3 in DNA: TGTGCCAGCAGCTTTGTAGCGGGAGGGCTGGATACGCAGTATTTT. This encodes CASSFVAGGLDTQYF.